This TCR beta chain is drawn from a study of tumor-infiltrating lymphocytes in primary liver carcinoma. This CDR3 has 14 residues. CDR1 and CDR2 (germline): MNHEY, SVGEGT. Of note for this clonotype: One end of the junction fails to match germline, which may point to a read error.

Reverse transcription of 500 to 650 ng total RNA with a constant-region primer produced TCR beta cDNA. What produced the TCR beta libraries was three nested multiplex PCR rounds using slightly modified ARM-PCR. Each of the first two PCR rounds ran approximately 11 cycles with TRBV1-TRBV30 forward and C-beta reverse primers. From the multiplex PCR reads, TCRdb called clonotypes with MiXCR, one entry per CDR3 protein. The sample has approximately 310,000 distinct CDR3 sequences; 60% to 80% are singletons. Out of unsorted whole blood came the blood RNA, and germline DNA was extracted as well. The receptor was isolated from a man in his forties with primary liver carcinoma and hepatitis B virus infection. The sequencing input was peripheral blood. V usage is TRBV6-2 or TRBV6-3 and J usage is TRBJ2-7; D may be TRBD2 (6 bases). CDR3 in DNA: TGCGCCAACAAAAGACTACAGGAGGGCTACGAGCAGTACTTC. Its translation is CANKRLQEGYEQYF.